The T cell receptor (beta chain) under discussion was sequenced for a study of T-cell reconstitution after alpha-beta-depleted transplantation in children. Unique molecular identifiers were incorporated into the prepared TCRbeta library. Each CDR3 protein is one row after TCRdb ran MiXCR on the PCR reads. The sample holds 250,000 to 350,000 distinct CDR3 sequences, approximately 9.8% seen once. This clonotype was observed a few times. The receptor was isolated from a human donor who donated a stem cell graft to a child with SCID. Sequencing was performed on PBMCs from the stem cell graft donor, taken from the stem cell graft.

The CDR3, as DNA: TGCGCCAGCAGCTTGGGGCAGGGGGCTTCACCCCTCCACTTT. Its protein product is CASSLGQGASPLHF. V and J are TRBV5-1 and TRBJ1-6, with 8 bases aligning to TRBD1. The trim removed 0 bases at V and 9 bases at J, leaving 2 bases unmatched. Germline V gives CDR1 SGHRS, CDR2 YFSETQ. This CDR3 has 14 residues.